The rows below give T cell receptor beta chains drawn from one sample of a study of CXCR3-negative and CXCR3-positive naive CD8 T cells. TCRdb re-called the 5' RACE reads and shows each CDR3 protein once, DNA omitted. The table lists over 100,000 distinct CDR3 sequences. The sample consisted of naive CXCR3- CD8+ T cells from blood. These TCRs come from a human donor in good health. Some clones in this sample may be carry-over from other donors' samples. The CDR3 runs from the conserved cysteine through the conserved F or W.

j_call: TRBJ2-1; v_call: TRBV9; cdr3_aa: CASSALSGRDYNEQFF
j_call: TRBJ2-7; v_call: TRBV15; cdr3_aa: CATSDPGGVEKYF
j_call: TRBJ1-2; v_call: TRBV15; cdr3_aa: CATSRDNNYGYTF
j_call: TRBJ1-1; v_call: TRBV14; cdr3_aa: CASSPRQGRDTEAFF
j_call: TRBJ2-1; v_call: TRBV5-1; cdr3_aa: CASSLGLAGDYNEQFF
j_call: TRBJ2-3; v_call: TRBV7-9; cdr3_aa: CASSYDRGFADTQYF
j_call: TRBJ2-7; v_call: TRBV29-1; cdr3_aa: CSAQEGAAYEQYF
j_call: TRBJ2-3; v_call: TRBV20-1; cdr3_aa: CSANPLGQGDTQYF
j_call: TRBJ2-7; v_call: TRBV7-2; cdr3_aa: CASSLEGPGTSGYYEQYF
j_call: TRBJ2-2; v_call: TRBV7-9; cdr3_aa: CASSSFRQGSVGELFF
j_call: TRBJ2-3; v_call: TRBV12-3/TRBV12-4; cdr3_aa: CASSPSRARTDTQYF
j_call: TRBJ2-3; v_call: TRBV25-1; cdr3_aa: CASRDWDGSTDTQYF
j_call: TRBJ2-5; v_call: TRBV29-1; cdr3_aa: CSVAGLAMETQYF
j_call: TRBJ2-4; v_call: TRBV27; cdr3_aa: CASSLGTSVNIQYF
j_call: TRBJ2-7; v_call: TRBV2; cdr3_aa: CASSDGGPIYEQYF
j_call: TRBJ2-3; v_call: TRBV7-8; cdr3_aa: CASSVRATGLVGDTQYF
j_call: TRBJ1-2; v_call: TRBV4-2; cdr3_aa: CASSQERVGNYGYTF
j_call: TRBJ2-7; v_call: TRBV7-9; cdr3_aa: CASSLELTGTSLEEQYF
j_call: TRBJ2-7; v_call: TRBV5-1; cdr3_aa: CASSLSPGHDEQYF
j_call: TRBJ2-3; v_call: TRBV5-6; cdr3_aa: CASSLAGLAGIYTQYF
j_call: TRBJ2-7; v_call: TRBV7-2; cdr3_aa: CASSLKRGAAGASYEQYF
j_call: TRBJ1-6; v_call: TRBV7-9; cdr3_aa: CASRDRDGGSPLHF
j_call: TRBJ2-7; v_call: TRBV12-3/TRBV12-4; cdr3_aa: CASSLEDRGDSYEQYF
j_call: TRBJ1-1; v_call: TRBV6-2/TRBV6-3; cdr3_aa: CASSSQGANTEAFF
j_call: TRBJ2-7; v_call: TRBV5-1; cdr3_aa: CASSWGQNFYEQYF
j_call: TRBJ2-1; v_call: TRBV5-1; cdr3_aa: CASSPRHGTALSSYNEQFF
j_call: TRBJ2-7; v_call: TRBV7-9; cdr3_aa: CASSFRELGYEQYF
j_call: TRBJ1-2; v_call: TRBV7-9; cdr3_aa: CASSPIRVHGYTF
j_call: TRBJ2-2; v_call: TRBV11-2; cdr3_aa: CASSLGGANTGELFF
j_call: TRBJ2-7; v_call: TRBV29-1; cdr3_aa: CSVGAGHSYEQYF
j_call: TRBJ2-3; v_call: TRBV3-1; cdr3_aa: CASSYRDRSTDTQYF
j_call: TRBJ1-5; v_call: TRBV12-3/TRBV12-4; cdr3_aa: CASSLRPQPQHF
j_call: TRBJ2-7; v_call: TRBV6-2/TRBV6-3; cdr3_aa: CASRDTRDVSYEQYF
j_call: TRBJ2-3; v_call: TRBV4-2; cdr3_aa: CASSQDFGHRTDTQYF
j_call: TRBJ2-3; v_call: TRBV29-1; cdr3_aa: CSVETGVPADTQYF
j_call: TRBJ2-7; v_call: TRBV15; cdr3_aa: CATSTKTGYEQYF
j_call: TRBJ2-7; v_call: TRBV30; cdr3_aa: CAWSEGRAFEQYF
j_call: TRBJ2-1; v_call: TRBV29-1; cdr3_aa: CSALAPSYNEQFF
j_call: TRBJ2-2; v_call: TRBV7-8; cdr3_aa: CASSGDRGLANTGELFF
j_call: TRBJ2-7; v_call: TRBV19; cdr3_aa: CASSISSGGEQYF
j_call: TRBJ2-2; v_call: TRBV29-1; cdr3_aa: CSVEGAGELFF
j_call: TRBJ2-2; v_call: TRBV29-1; cdr3_aa: CSVDPFGTGNTGELFF
j_call: TRBJ2-5; v_call: TRBV29-1; cdr3_aa: CSVRTGGIETQYF
j_call: TRBJ2-7; v_call: TRBV5-1; cdr3_aa: CASTPWGQGGPEQYF
j_call: TRBJ2-1; v_call: TRBV11-2; cdr3_aa: CASSAGQGPTYNEQFF
j_call: TRBJ1-2; v_call: TRBV7-9; cdr3_aa: CASRSGAAGSGYTF
j_call: TRBJ1-3; v_call: TRBV4-3; cdr3_aa: CASSPGQSPGNTIYF
j_call: TRBJ2-3; v_call: TRBV5-1; cdr3_aa: CASSLDDRTTDTQYF
j_call: TRBJ1-4; v_call: TRBV28; cdr3_aa: CASSPGQGAVYEKLFF